The 20 T cell receptor beta chains below come from one sample, sequenced in a study of blood T cells in healthy people across ages (dated by TCRdb to about 2015). The protocol used for the library was 5' RACE. A second PCR of roughly 7 to 11 cycles was performed with a sample-barcoded 5' primer and a J-beta primer mix. TCRdb reran the public reads through fastp at Q25 and MiXCR, keeping productive beta chains. Every distinct CDR3 protein forms one entry, paired with its most common genes and DNA. A total of around 1,800,000 distinct CDR3 sequences appear in this sample, about two fifths of them only once. Of the sample, 20% to 25% falls within the top ten clones. Sequencing used blood. The receptors here all came from a human donor in good health.

In its sample, this clonotype was seen a few times. The genes are TRBV10-3 and TRBJ1-5, with 11 nucleotides matching TRBD1. The CDR3 is 18 amino acids. Germline loops: CDR1 ENHRY, CDR2 SYGVKD. Trimming at V came to 6 bases and at J to 0 bases, leaving 10 bases not matched to a gene. CDR3 nucleotides: TGTGCCATCAGCGGGACAGGGGGGGACGCACATAGCAATCAGCCCCAGCATTTT. Amino acids: CAISGTGGDAHSNQPQHF.

CDR3 DNA sequence: TGCGCCAGCAGCCAAGTAAGGCAGGGGTACGTGGCCTACGAGCAGTACTTC. It translates to CASSQVRQGYVAYEQYF. The chain links TRBV4-3 to TRBJ2-4; weak D call: TRBD1 (6 bases). Matching the DNA end better, TRBJ2-7 makes the J call doubtful. This CDR3 has 17 amino acids. Germline-derived CDR1 and CDR2 are LGHNA and YSLEER.

This clonotype occurred many times. The chain recombines TRBV7-2 with TRBJ2-7, with D possibly being TRBD2 (5 bases). Germline V gene lookup returns CDR1 SGHTA and CDR2 FQGNSA. The CDR3 sequence is 12 residues long. Trimming took 3 bases from V and 6 from J, leaving 9 bases between them. CDR3 nucleotide sequence: TGTGCCAGCAGCTTGGCGGCGGGCGAGCAGTACTTC. Its protein product is CASSLAAGEQYF.

J is TRBJ1-3 and V is TRBV12-3 or TRBV12-4; D not resolved. Between the trimmed V and J ends, which lost 5 bases and 1 base, there was a span of 9 bases. The CDR3 is 14 residues long. DNA of the CDR3: TGTGCCAGCAGTCCTCAGGTTTCTGGAAACACCATATATTTT. Its protein is CASSPQVSGNTIYF.

This clonotype is a singleton in its sample. The gene calls are TRBV19 and TRBJ2-1; D call uncertain. Trimming stripped 6 bases from V and 6 bases from J, with 18 bases between. This CDR3 is built from 15 residues. Germline V CDR1 and CDR2: LNHDA, SQIVND (reference sequence). CDR3 sequence reads: CASSMDGGISNEQFF. As DNA, the CDR3 is TGTGCCAGTAGCATGGACGGCGGAATCTCCAATGAGCAGTTCTTC.

The chain is built from TRBV7-2 and TRBJ2-7; TRBD1 matches 7 bases. The CDR3 extends over 15 amino acids. J gave up 2 bases and V 2 bases, and 6 bases lay outside the gene matches. The germline V gene has CDR1 SGHTA and CDR2 FQGNSA. CDR3 region: CASSLRQGNTYEQYF. CDR3 coding DNA: TGTGCCAGCAGCTTAAGACAGGGAAATACCTACGAGCAGTACTTC.

The chain combines TRBV7-9 with TRBJ1-2, with 8 bases lining up with TRBD1. This CDR3 comprises 16 residues. CDR1 is SEHNR, CDR2 FQNEAQ, per germline (reference sequence). Trimming cost V 4 bases and J 0 bases; bases outside gene matches: 7. CDR3 in DNA: TGTGCCAGCAGCTCCACTGGACAGGGAACTAACTATGGCTACACCTTC. It is translated as CASSSTGQGTNYGYTF.

This clonotype was counted only a few times. The chain carries TRBV28 and TRBJ1-2, with D possibly TRBD1 on 5 matching bases. The CDR3 sequence is 15 residues long. CDR1 is MDHEN and CDR2 is SYDVKM in the germline V gene. Trimming took 6 bases from V and 1 from J, leaving 15 bases between them. The CDR3 sequence: CASRPGGWDNYGYTF. Here the CDR3 DNA reads TGTGCCAGCAGGCCCGGGGGGTGGGATAACTATGGCTACACCTTC.

This clonotype has just a few counts. This chain connects TRBV29-1 to TRBJ1-5, with D possibly TRBD1 on 5 matching bases. The CDR3 is 13 residues long. CDR1 SQVTM and CDR2 ANQGSEA come from the germline V gene. V lost 6 bases, J lost 0 bases, and 9 bases lay in between. The DNA for the CDR3 is TGCAGCGTAGGGGACGATAGCAATCAGCCCCAGCATTTT. Translation gives CSVGDDSNQPQHF.

This clonotype has just a few counts. This chain links TRBV20-1 with TRBJ2-5, with a tentative D call TRBD1 (7 bases). The J call may be faulty, since TRBJ2-7 better matches the DNA end. This CDR3 region has 15 residues. Per germline, CDR1 DFQATT and CDR2 SNEGSKA (reference sequence). The CDR3 loop reads CSAREPRGTAYEQYF. CDR3 DNA: TGCAGTGCTAGAGAGCCCCGCGGGACAGCCTACGAGCAGTACTTC.

CDR3 loop: CASSSAIPLGAKLADTQYF. The DNA of the CDR3 is TGTGCCAGCAGTTCCGCCATCCCCCTTGGGGCGAAACTCGCAGATACGCAGTATTTT. This chain connects TRBV12-3 or TRBV12-4 to TRBJ2-3; possibly TRBD1 for D (5 bases). The CDR3 is 19 residues long. With 4 bases removed from V and 4 bases from J, the gap between germline ends came to 27 bases.

As regards this clonotype: A much larger clone lies one base from this, so it may be a read error. The rearrangement links TRBV12-3 or TRBV12-4 to TRBJ2-3; no clear D. The CDR3 runs 14 residues. The CDR3 nucleotides read TGTGCCAGCAGTTTATGGCAGGTCACAGATACGCGGTATTTT. Its translation: CASSLWQVTDTRYF.

The rearrangement uses TRBV7-2 and TRBJ1-2; possibly TRBD1 for D (5 bases). This CDR3 is built from 15 residues. Between the trimmed V and J ends, which lost 5 bases and 4 bases, there was a span of 17 bases. Germline V gene lookup returns CDR1 SGHTA and CDR2 FQGNSA. As DNA, the CDR3 is TGTGCCAGCAGCCCATATTCGACAGACTCCTATGGCTACACCTTC. Translated: CASSPYSTDSYGYTF.

The chain carries TRBV20-1 and TRBJ1-4; D gene uncertain. CDR3 length equals 16 residues. In germline, CDR1 is DFQATT, CDR2 SNEGSKA (reference sequence). V lost 6 bases and J 0 bases, leaving 17 bases between the germline ends. The CDR3 region has the DNA TGCAGTGCGCGATCGGGGTCCAGTGCAACTAATGAAAAACTGTTTTTT. Amino acid sequence: CSARSGSSATNEKLFF.

The chain recombines TRBV7-2 with TRBJ1-2; TRBD1 aligns across 7 bases. CDR3 length equals 16 residues. Trimming took 4 bases from V and 7 from J; bases not matched to a gene: 15. Germline CDR1 is SGHTA and CDR2 is FQGNSA. DNA for the CDR3: TGTGCCAGCAGCTCCCAGCAAGGGGGCTATGGTGGTGGCTACACCTTC. Its translation: CASSSQQGGYGGGYTF.

The chain recombines TRBV24-1 with TRBJ2-1; D unresolved. The CDR3 has 15 residues. The germline V and J ends were trimmed by 4 bases and 0 bases, with 9 bases remaining between them. CDR1 KGHDR and CDR2 SFDVKD come from the germline V gene. The chain's CDR3 is CATSEGGFSYNEQFF. DNA of the CDR3: TGTGCCACCAGTGAAGGTGGATTCTCCTACAATGAGCAGTTCTTC.

This clonotype was seen only a few times. This rearrangement joins TRBV20-1 to TRBJ2-3; the D is unclear. Per germline, CDR1 DFQATT and CDR2 SNEGSKA (reference sequence). V was pared by 5 bases and J by 0 bases, with 15 bases between. This CDR3 spans 15 amino acids. The CDR3 sequence: CSALPGPFSTDTQYF. CDR3 nucleotide sequence: TGCAGTGCTCTACCAGGACCATTTAGCACAGATACGCAGTATTTT.

The table lists this clonotype with a few counts. The rearrangement links TRBV29-1 to TRBJ2-7; D is unresolved. The germline gives CDR1 SQVTM, CDR2 ANQGSEA. V shed 2 bases and J shed 0 bases, with 5 bases lying between them. The CDR3 is 12 amino acids. The CDR3 sequence is CSVEQDSYEQYF. Here the CDR3 DNA reads TGCAGCGTTGAACAGGACTCCTACGAGCAGTACTTC.

The chain recombines TRBV28 with TRBJ2-4, with 12 bases matching TRBD2. The J call is doubtful: the DNA matches TRBJ2-7 better. The CDR3 consists of 17 residues. From germline, CDR1 is MDHEN and CDR2 SYDVKM. The CDR3 reads CASSSRTSGDLSYEQYF. In nucleotides, the CDR3 is TGTGCCAGCAGTTCTCGGACTAGCGGGGACCTCTCCTACGAGCAGTACTTC.

The rearrangement joins TRBV5-6 to TRBJ1-5; TRBD1 agrees at 10 bases. CDR1 is SGHDT, CDR2 YYEEEE, per germline. V lost 3 bases to trimming and J lost 3 bases; unmatched junction nucleotides: 9. This CDR3 region has 17 residues. CDR3 DNA: TGTGCCAGCAGCTCCTTATCCGGGACAGGGGCCAATCAGCCCCAGCATTTT. Encoded protein: CASSSLSGTGANQPQHF.